These 15 T cell receptor beta chains came from one sample sequenced in a study of monozygotic twins with inflammatory bowel disease. TCRdb reworked the 5' RACE reads into one entry per CDR3 protein, no DNA. Its table records 400,000 or so distinct CDR3 sequences. Sequencing was carried out using blood. The receptors stem from a human donor with ulcerative colitis or Crohn's disease, or a healthy co-twin of an affected twin (not recorded which).

This chain joins TRBV19 and TRBJ2-1; TCRdb returns TRBD1, unconfirmable since there is no DNA. The CDR3 consists of 16 residues. Per germline, CDR1 LNHDA and CDR2 SQIVND (reference sequence). CDR3 in amino acids: CASNEGQDLSYNEQFF.

The chain employs TRBV27 and TRBJ2-2; the TRBD1 assignment by TCRdb is unverifiable without DNA. The CDR3 sequence is 14 residues long. CDR1 MNHEY and CDR2 SMNVEV come from the germline V gene (reference sequence). The CDR3 spells CASSFGGRGGELFF.

This chain joins TRBV12-3 or TRBV12-4 and TRBJ2-1; the TCRdb call, TRBD2, lacks DNA for checking. CDR3 length: 15 amino acids. The CDR3 sequence is CASRRLVKANNEQFF.

The chain joins TRBV9 to TRBJ1-2. Looked up from germline, CDR1 is SGDLS and CDR2 is YYNGEE. The CDR3 is 13 residues long. CDR3 protein: CASSDLGEGGYTF.

V usage is TRBV5-1 and J usage is TRBJ1-6; TCRdb gives TRBD1 as the D gene, but with no DNA this cannot be confirmed. The CDR3 loop spans 16 amino acids. Per the germline V gene, CDR1 is SGHRS and CDR2 is YFSETQ. The CDR3 is CASSLVFGGFYSPLHF.

This chain joins TRBV29-1 and TRBJ2-7; TCRdb gives TRBD2 as the D gene, but with no DNA this cannot be confirmed. Germline CDR1 is SQVTM and CDR2 is ANQGSEA. The CDR3 runs to 19 residues. The CDR3 loop reads CSVASGGTSGRDSSYEQYF.

The rearrangement joins TRBV27 to TRBJ1-1; TCRdb's D call, TRBD1, is unchecked because there is no DNA. Germline V gene data show CDR1 as MNHEY and CDR2 as SMNVEV (reference sequence). CDR3 size: 15 residues. CDR3 sequence: CASSFQRRDSREAFF.

The chain combines TRBV19 with TRBJ2-2; TCRdb's D gene call, TRBD2, goes unchecked for lack of DNA. CDR1 and CDR2 (germline): LNHDA, SQIVND (reference sequence). This CDR3 comprises 15 residues. CDR3 sequence reads: CASSIVGTGTGELFF. Combining the CDR3 with reference TRBV19 and TRBJ2-2 gives the whole variable domain DGGITQSPKYLFRKEGQNVTLSCEQNLNHDAMYWYRQDPGQGLRLIYYSQIVNDFQKGDIAEGYSVSREKKESFPLTVTSAQKNPTAFYLCASSIVGTGTGELFFGEGSRLTVL.

The gene calls are TRBV5-1 and TRBJ1-2; TCRdb calls TRBD1, which cannot be checked without DNA. Germline values: CDR1 SGHRS, CDR2 YFSETQ. CDR3 size: 17 residues. CDR3 protein: CASSSHGTGTSPYGYTF.

The chain combines TRBV28 with TRBJ2-7. Germline V gene lookup returns CDR1 MDHEN and CDR2 SYDVKM. The CDR3 sequence is 15 residues long. The CDR3 loop is CASRGASLATVEQYF. Supplemented by reference TRBV28 and TRBJ2-7, the full variable domain reads DVKVTQSSRYLVKRTGEKVFLECVQDMDHENMFWYRQDPGLGLRLIYFSYDVKMKEKGDIPEGYSVSREKKERFSLILESASTNQTSMYLCASRGASLATVEQYFGPGTRLTVT.

The chain links TRBV7-9 to TRBJ1-4; TCRdb lists TRBD1, though no DNA is available to test this call. The germline V gene has CDR1 SEHNR and CDR2 FQNEAQ (reference sequence). CDR3 length: 15 amino acids. The CDR3 protein is CASSHRDRDDEKLFF.

The rearrangement links TRBV3-1 to TRBJ1-1; TCRdb returns TRBD1, unconfirmable since there is no DNA. Germline V gives CDR1 LGHDT, CDR2 YNNKEL (reference sequence). This CDR3 is built from 15 residues. CDR3 region: CASSQAGPLNTEAFF.

The chain recombines TRBV12-3 or TRBV12-4 with TRBJ2-1. The CDR3 runs to 12 residues. The CDR3 spells CASSLPYNEQFF.

The rearrangement joins TRBV6-2 or TRBV6-3 to TRBJ2-2. CDR3 length: 14 residues. Per the germline V gene, CDR1 is MNHEY and CDR2 is SVGEGT. The CDR3 loop reads CASRIWRNTGELFF.

This chain connects TRBV7-2 to TRBJ2-7; without DNA, the TCRdb call of TRBD1 cannot be checked. From germline, CDR1 is SGHTA and CDR2 FQGNSA. The CDR3 runs to 14 residues. The CDR3 sequence: CASSFVPGNYEQYF.